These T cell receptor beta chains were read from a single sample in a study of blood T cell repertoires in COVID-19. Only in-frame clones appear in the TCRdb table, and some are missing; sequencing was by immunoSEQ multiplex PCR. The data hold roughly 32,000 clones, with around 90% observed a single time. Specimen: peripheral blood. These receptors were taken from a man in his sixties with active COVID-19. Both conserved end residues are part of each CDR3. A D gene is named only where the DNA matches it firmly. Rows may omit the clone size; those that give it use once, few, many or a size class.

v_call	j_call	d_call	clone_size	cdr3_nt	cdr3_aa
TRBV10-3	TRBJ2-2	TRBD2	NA	TGTGCCGCGGGACTAGGGGTCACCGGGGAGCTGTTTTTT	CAAGLGVTGELFF
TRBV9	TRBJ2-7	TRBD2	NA	TGTGCCAGCAGCCCCCGGACTAGCGGGGGATACGAGCAGTACTTC	CASSPRTSGGYEQYF
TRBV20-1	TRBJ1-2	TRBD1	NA	TGCAGTGCTAGTGAACAGGGGGAAGGTGGCTACACCTTC	CSASEQGEGGYTF
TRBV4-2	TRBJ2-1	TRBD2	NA	TGTGCCAGCAGCCAAGAGGCTAGCGGGGGGCCTAATGAGCAGTTCTTC	CASSQEASGGPNEQFF
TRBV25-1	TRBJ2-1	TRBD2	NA	TGTGCCAGCAGTGACTGGACTAGCGGGGGGGGAGTAAACAATGAGCAGTTCTTC	CASSDWTSGGGVNNEQFF
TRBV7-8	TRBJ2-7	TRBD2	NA	TGTGCCAGCAGCTACGGGACTAGCGGGGGCCAAGCTGCGACCTACGAGCAGTACTTC	CASSYGTSGGQAATYEQYF
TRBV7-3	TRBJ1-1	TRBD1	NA	TGTGCCAGCAGACAAACAGGGGGCACTGAAGCTTTCTTT	CASRQTGGTEAFF
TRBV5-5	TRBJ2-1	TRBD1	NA	TGTGCCAGCAGCTTGGTTCAGGGGGCGGGTTACAATGAGCAGTTCTTC	CASSLVQGAGYNEQFF
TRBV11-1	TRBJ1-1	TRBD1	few	TGTGCCAGCAGCGCGACAGGGGTTATAACTGAAGCTTTCTTT	CASSATGVITEAFF
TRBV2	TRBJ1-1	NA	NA	TGTGCCATAGGGAAGGGGTGGGCTGAAGCTTTCTTT	CAIGKGWAEAFF
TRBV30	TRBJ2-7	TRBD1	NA	TGTGCCTGGAGTGCAGGGGGTAGATCCTACGAGCAGTACTTC	CAWSAGGRSYEQYF
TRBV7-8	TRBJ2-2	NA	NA	TGTGCCAGCAGCTTAGCGCAGGTTACCGGGGAGCTGTTTTTT	CASSLAQVTGELFF
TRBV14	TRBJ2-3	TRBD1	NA	TGTGCCAGCAGCCAAGATTCGGCAGGGGGTAGCACAGATACGCAGTATTTT	CASSQDSAGGSTDTQYF
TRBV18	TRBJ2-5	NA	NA	TGTGCCAGCTCACCAAGGCAGGGCCAAGAGACCCAGTACTTC	CASSPRQGQETQYF
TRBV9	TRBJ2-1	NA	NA	TGTGCCAGCAGCGTAGGAGGATTTGACGCCTATGAGCAGTTCTTC	CASSVGGFDAYEQFF
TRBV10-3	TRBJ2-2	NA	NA	TGTGCCATCAGTGAAGAAACAGGGGGAGGGGGATCCGGGGAGCTGTTTTTT	CAISEETGGGGSGELFF
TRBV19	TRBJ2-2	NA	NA	TGTGCCAGTAGTAAACAGGGAGACACCGGGGAGCTGTTTTTT	CASSKQGDTGELFF
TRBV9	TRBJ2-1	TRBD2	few	TGTGCCAGCAGCGGGGAGGGGAAGGGTGAGCAGTTCTTC	CASSGEGKGEQFF
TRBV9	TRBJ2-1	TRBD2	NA	TGTGCCAGCAGCGTAGGGGGAGCGGGAGGGCCTAGTGAGCAGTTCTTC	CASSVGGAGGPSEQFF
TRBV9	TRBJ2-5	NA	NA	TGTGCCAGCAGCTCCTCTAATGGGCTTCAAGACCGGACCCAGTACTTC	CASSSSNGLQDRTQYF
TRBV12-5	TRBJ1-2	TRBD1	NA	TGTGCTAGTGGCCCAACCAGAACAGGGGGGGTAAGCTATGGCTACACCTTC	CASGPTRTGGVSYGYTF
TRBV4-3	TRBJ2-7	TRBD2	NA	TGCGCCAGCAGCCGTGGGACTAGCGGATACGAGCAGTACTTC	CASSRGTSGYEQYF
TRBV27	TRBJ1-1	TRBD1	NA	TGTGCCAGCAGTTTCCGGTGGACAGGAGGGAGCACTGAAGCTTTCTTT	CASSFRWTGGSTEAFF
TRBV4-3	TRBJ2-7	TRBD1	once	TGCGCCAGCAGCCAAGAGGTTAGGGGGCTCGAGCAGTACTTC	CASSQEVRGLEQYF
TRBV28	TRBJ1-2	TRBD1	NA	TGTGCCAGCAGTGGGCAGGGGGTAGGGAACTATGGCTACACCTTC	CASSGQGVGNYGYTF
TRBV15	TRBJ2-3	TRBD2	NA	TGTGCCACCAGCACTCGGGCGGGAGCCACAGATACGCAGTATTTT	CATSTRAGATDTQYF
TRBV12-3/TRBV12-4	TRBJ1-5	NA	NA	TGTGCCAGCAGGATAAACGGGCCCCAGCATTTT	CASRINGPQHF
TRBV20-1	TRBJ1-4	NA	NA	TGCAGTGCTATACACGATGAAAAACTGTTTTTT	CSAIHDEKLFF
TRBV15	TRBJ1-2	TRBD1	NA	TGTGCCACCAGCAGAGGGGGACAGGGGGACGGCTACACCTTC	CATSRGGQGDGYTF
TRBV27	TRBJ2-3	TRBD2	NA	TGTGCCAGCAGTTCCTGGGTAGCGGGAGGAAGCACAGATACGCAGTATTTT	CASSSWVAGGSTDTQYF
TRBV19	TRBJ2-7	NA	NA	TGTGCCAGTAGTATAGCCGCGAGCGGAGCTTTATCCGAGCAGTACTTC	CASSIAASGALSEQYF
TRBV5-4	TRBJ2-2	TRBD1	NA	TGTGCCAGCAGCTTGGCCGGACAGGGGAACACCGGGGAGCTGTTTTTT	CASSLAGQGNTGELFF
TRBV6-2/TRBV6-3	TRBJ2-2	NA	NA	TGTGCCAGCAGTTACGGTCCGGGGATGAACACCGGGGAGCTGTTTTTT	CASSYGPGMNTGELFF
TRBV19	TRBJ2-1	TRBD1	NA	TGTGCCAGCGCCGACAGGGGGTCCTACAATGAGCAGTTCTTC	CASADRGSYNEQFF
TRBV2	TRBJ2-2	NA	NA	TGTGCCAGCGGCACAGGGTTCGCGAACACCGGGGAGCTGTTTTTT	CASGTGFANTGELFF
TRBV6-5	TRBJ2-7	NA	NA	TGTGCCAGCAGTTACAGCCAGGGCTCCTACGAGCAGTACTTC	CASSYSQGSYEQYF
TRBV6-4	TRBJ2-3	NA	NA	TGTGCCAGCAGTGACTCCAGTGGGGGCGCAGATACGCAGTATTTT	CASSDSSGGADTQYF
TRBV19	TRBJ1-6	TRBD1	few	TGTGCCAGTAGTAATTCGGGACAGGGGTCCTATAATTCACCCCTCCACTTT	CASSNSGQGSYNSPLHF
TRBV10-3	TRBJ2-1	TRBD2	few	TGTGCCACCGGCGGGGGGGGGCTTGATGAGCAGTTCTTC	CATGGGGLDEQFF